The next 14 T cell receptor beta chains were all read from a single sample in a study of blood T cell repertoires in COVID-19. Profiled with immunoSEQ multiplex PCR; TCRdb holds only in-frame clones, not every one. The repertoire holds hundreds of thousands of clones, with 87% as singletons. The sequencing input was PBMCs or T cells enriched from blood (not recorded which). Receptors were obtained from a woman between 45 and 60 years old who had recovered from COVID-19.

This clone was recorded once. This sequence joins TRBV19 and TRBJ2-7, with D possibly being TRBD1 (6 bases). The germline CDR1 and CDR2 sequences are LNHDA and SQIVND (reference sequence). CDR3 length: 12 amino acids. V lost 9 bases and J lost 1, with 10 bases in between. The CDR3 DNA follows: TGTGCCAGCGGAGGACAGTCCTACGAGCAGTACTTC. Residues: CASGGQSYEQYF.

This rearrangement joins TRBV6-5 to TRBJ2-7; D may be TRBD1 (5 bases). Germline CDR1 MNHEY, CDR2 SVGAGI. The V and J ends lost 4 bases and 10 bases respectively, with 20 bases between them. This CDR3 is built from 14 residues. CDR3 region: CASSSERQPQIQYF. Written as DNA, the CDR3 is TGTGCCAGCAGTTCGGAGAGACAGCCGCAGATTCAGTACTTC.

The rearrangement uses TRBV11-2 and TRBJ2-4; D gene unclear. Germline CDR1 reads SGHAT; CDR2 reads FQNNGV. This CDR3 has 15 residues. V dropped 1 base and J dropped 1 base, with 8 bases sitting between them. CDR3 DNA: TGTGCCAGCAGCTTAGTAGATTCGGCCAAAAACATTCAGTACTTC. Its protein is CASSLVDSAKNIQYF.

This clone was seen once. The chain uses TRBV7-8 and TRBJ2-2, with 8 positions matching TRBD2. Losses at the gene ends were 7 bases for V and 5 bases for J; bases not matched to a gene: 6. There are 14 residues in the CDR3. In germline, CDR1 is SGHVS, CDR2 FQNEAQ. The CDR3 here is CASTGTGGTGELFF. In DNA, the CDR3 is TGTGCCAGCACTGGGACGGGGGGGACCGGGGAGCTGTTTTTT.

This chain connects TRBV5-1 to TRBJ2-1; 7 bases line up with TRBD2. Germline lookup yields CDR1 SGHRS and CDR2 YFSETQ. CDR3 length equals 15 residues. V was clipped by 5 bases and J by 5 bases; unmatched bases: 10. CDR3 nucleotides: TGCGCCAGCAGTCTCAGCGGGGCCCAAAACAATGAGCAGTTCTTC. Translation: CASSLSGAQNNEQFF.

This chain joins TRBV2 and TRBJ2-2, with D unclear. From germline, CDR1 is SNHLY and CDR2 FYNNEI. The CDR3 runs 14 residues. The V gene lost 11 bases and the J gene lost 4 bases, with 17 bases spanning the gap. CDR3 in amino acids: CASFGPSLTGELFF. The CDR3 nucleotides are TGTGCCTCTTTTGGCCCGTCCCTCACCGGGGAGCTGTTTTTT.

CDR3 sequence: CASSFRDNEKLFF. DNA of the CDR3: TGTGCCAGCAGCTTCCGGGACAACGAAAAACTGTTTTTT. This chain uses TRBV2 with TRBJ1-4; a possible D gene is TRBD1 (6 bases). The germline CDR1 and CDR2 sequences are SNHLY and FYNNEI. Deletions cut 6 bases from V and 8 bases from J, with 13 bases between. This CDR3 is 13 amino acids long.

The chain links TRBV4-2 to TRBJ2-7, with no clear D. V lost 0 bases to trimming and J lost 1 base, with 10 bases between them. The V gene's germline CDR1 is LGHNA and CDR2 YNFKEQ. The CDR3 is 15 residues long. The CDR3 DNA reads TGTGCCAGCAGCCAAGAGGCAGGTGGATCCTACGAGCAGTACTTC. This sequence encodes CASSQEAGGSYEQYF.

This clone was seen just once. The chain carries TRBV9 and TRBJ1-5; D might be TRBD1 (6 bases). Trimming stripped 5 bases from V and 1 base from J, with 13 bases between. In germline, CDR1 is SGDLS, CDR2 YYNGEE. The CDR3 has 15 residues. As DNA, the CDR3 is TGTGCCAGCAGTTTAACAGGGCTCAGCAATCAGCCCCAGCATTTT. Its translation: CASSLTGLSNQPQHF.

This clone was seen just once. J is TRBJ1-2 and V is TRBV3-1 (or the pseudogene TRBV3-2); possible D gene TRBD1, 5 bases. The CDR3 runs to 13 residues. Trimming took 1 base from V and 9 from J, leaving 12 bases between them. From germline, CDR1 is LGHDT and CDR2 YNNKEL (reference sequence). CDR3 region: CASSQVQGSSYTF. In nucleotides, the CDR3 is TGTGCCAGCAGCCAAGTCCAGGGCTCTAGCTACACCTTC.

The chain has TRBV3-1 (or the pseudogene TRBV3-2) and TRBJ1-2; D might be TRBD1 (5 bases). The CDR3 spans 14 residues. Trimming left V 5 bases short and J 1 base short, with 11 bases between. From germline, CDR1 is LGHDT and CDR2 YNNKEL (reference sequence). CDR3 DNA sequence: TGTGCCAGCAGCAGTCTTGACAGTAACTATGGCTACACCTTC. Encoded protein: CASSSLDSNYGYTF.

The CDR3 DNA reads TGTGCCAGTAGGATCCGGGACAGAGCCACCTACGAGCAGTACTTC. This translates into CASRIRDRATYEQYF. This chain links TRBV19 with TRBJ2-7; 7 bases match TRBD1. The CDR3 length is 15 residues. Germline lookup yields CDR1 LNHDA and CDR2 SQIVND (reference sequence). V trimming: 6 bases; J trimming: 2 bases; junction bases outside the gene matches: 10.

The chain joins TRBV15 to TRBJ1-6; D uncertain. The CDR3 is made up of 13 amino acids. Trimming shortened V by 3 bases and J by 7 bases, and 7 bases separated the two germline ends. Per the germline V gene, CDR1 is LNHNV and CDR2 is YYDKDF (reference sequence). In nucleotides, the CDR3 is TGTGCCACCAGCAGGGCGGGGAATTCACCCCTCCACTTT. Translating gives CATSRAGNSPLHF.

Here the CDR3 reads CASSVGLGLVDIQYF. The CDR3 nucleotides read TGTGCCAGCAGCGTAGGACTAGGGCTAGTGGACATTCAGTACTTC. This chain uses TRBV9 with TRBJ2-4; perhaps TRBD2 as D (6 bases). The CDR3 runs 15 residues. Trimming shortened V by 0 bases and J by 8 bases, and 15 bases separated the two germline ends. In germline, CDR1 is SGDLS, CDR2 YYNGEE.